A single sample gave rise to the 11 T cell receptor beta chains below, sequenced in a study of CXCR3-negative and CXCR3-positive naive CD8 T cells. Carrying UMI labels, the TRB cDNA libraries were prepared through 5' RACE. TCRdb reworked the 5' RACE reads into one entry per CDR3 protein, no DNA. This sample's clone table lists around 40,000 distinct CDR3 sequences. Specimen: memory CD8+ T cells from blood. These receptors were collected from a human donor in good health. Some clones in this sample may be carry-over from other donors' samples.

The V gene is TRBV11-3, the J gene TRBJ1-1; TCRdb picks TRBD1, but there is no DNA to check that call. The CDR3 is made up of 13 amino acids. The germline V gene has CDR1 SGHNT and CDR2 YENEEA. CDR3 amino acids: CASSDREGTEAFF.

V gene TRBV29-1 combines with J gene TRBJ2-3; TCRdb proposes TRBD2, but this gene call is untestable without DNA. The CDR3 has 15 residues. Germline V gives CDR1 SQVTM, CDR2 ANQGSEA. The CDR3 loop reads CSASGSNPSPDTQYF.

The chain employs TRBV7-6 and TRBJ1-1; TCRdb returns TRBD1, unconfirmable since there is no DNA. CDR3 length: 19 amino acids. CDR1 and CDR2 from the germline V gene are SGHVS and FNYEAQ. The CDR3 reads CASSLPPEGQGFPNTEAFF.

V is TRBV28 and J is TRBJ1-2; TCRdb lists TRBD1, though no DNA is available to test this call. The CDR3 is 13 residues long. Germline V lookup: CDR1 MDHEN, CDR2 SYDVKM. The chain's CDR3 is CASSYVETGSYTF.

The CDR3 loop is CATSLRGKVEAFF. This sequence joins TRBV15 and TRBJ1-1; TCRdb's D call of TRBD1 is untestable without DNA. The V gene's germline CDR1 is LNHNV and CDR2 YYDKDF (reference sequence). CDR3 length: 13 residues.

The chain combines TRBV7-8 with TRBJ2-7; TCRdb's assignment of TRBD1 cannot be checked, as there is no DNA. The CDR3 runs 15 residues. The germline V gene has CDR1 SGHVS and CDR2 FQNEAQ. The CDR3 protein is CASNPGQGLSYEQYF.

CDR3: CASSLLRNTEAFF. The chain employs TRBV12-3 or TRBV12-4 and TRBJ1-1. The CDR3 runs to 13 residues.

V and J are TRBV7-6 and TRBJ1-4; no DNA is available, so the TRBD1 call from TCRdb remains unchecked. The germline V gene encodes CDR1 SGHVS and CDR2 FNYEAQ. The CDR3 consists of 18 residues. CDR3 residues: CASSSERAWGRTNEKLFF.

This chain uses TRBV7-9 with TRBJ1-1. From germline, CDR1 is SEHNR and CDR2 FQNEAQ (reference sequence). This CDR3 spans 14 amino acids. This chain's CDR3 is CASSLLGEETEAFF.

The chain employs TRBV12-3 or TRBV12-4 and TRBJ2-2; there is no DNA to check the TCRdb D call of TRBD1. The CDR3 loop spans 15 amino acids. The CDR3 sequence is CASRIAGPGTGELFF.

The genes are TRBV11-1 and TRBJ2-1. The CDR3 sequence is 11 residues long. Looked up from germline, CDR1 is SGHAT and CDR2 is FQDESV (reference sequence). The CDR3 region is CASSPDGEQFF.